This entry concerns a single TCR beta chain. No antigen is known for it. The study ran its PCR with 60 Vbeta and 13 Jbeta primers. Source study methods: Later, roughly 80 million unique TCR beta chains were counted in an analysis, and 8.5 million to 13 million of them were shared. Repertoires were generated with immunoSEQ multiplex PCR, while TCRdb's copy carries only in-frame clones and drops some. That table gives V, J and clone size, and the DNA gave D and trimming. The table shows about 150,000 clones, with just under 75% occurring only once. This entry is derived from a study of cytomegalovirus exposure and HLA in healthy donors. The CDR3 is 14 residues long. CDR1 is LNHDA and CDR2 is SQIVND in the germline V gene (reference sequence). Trimming removed 5 bases from V and 2 bases from J, with 10 bases in between. Study outcomes and limitations: Cytomegalovirus association was listed for approximately 150 TCR beta chains. Later analysis suggested most CMV-associated TCR beta chains were HLA-restricted.

Sequencing input: PBMCs. The TCR sequence derives from a woman under 30 in good health and CMV-seronegative. The chain couples TRBV19 to TRBJ1-3; TRBD1 is a possible D gene (6 bases). The DNA of the CDR3 is TGTGCCAGTAGTCCCCGGACAGCTGGAAACACCATATATTTT. This gives the protein CASSPRTAGNTIYF.